These 22 T cell receptor beta chains were sequenced from one sample in a study of early T cells in non-severe SARS-CoV-2 infection. One entry per CDR3 protein results from TCRdb running MiXCR on the 5' RACE reads. Here the sample spans over 90,000 distinct CDR3 sequences, over 10% being singletons. The sample consisted of whole blood. Receptors originate from an adult who was a healthcare worker with PCR-confirmed SARS-CoV-2 infection or an uninfected control (not recorded which).

This clonotype was recorded many times. The CDR3 here is CSVSGTLIDTQYF. CDR3 nucleotides: TGCAGCGTTAGCGGGACCCTTATAGATACGCAGTATTTT. The J gene is TRBJ2-3, the V gene TRBV29-1, with 7 bases matching TRBD2. CDR1 and CDR2 (germline): SQVTM, ANQGSEA. With V trimmed by 5 bases and J by 5 bases, 7 bases remained unmatched. This CDR3 region has 13 residues.

This clonotype was seen a few times. The J gene is TRBJ1-3, the V gene TRBV6-1; no reliable D call. Germline V gives CDR1 MNHNS, CDR2 SASEGT. CDR3 length: 16 amino acids. V was trimmed by 0 bases and J by 0 bases, leaving 9 bases between them. CDR3 nucleotide sequence: TGTGCCAGCAGTGAAGCGCTGGCGAGCTCTGGAAACACCATATATTTT. It translates to CASSEALASSGNTIYF.

Only a few counts were recorded for this clonotype. This chain uses TRBV12-3 or TRBV12-4 with TRBJ2-7; D may be TRBD2 (5 bases). V was shortened by 5 bases and J by 9 bases, with 14 bases between the two germline ends. This CDR3 spans 12 amino acids. CDR3 amino acids: CASSLSGYGQYF. CDR3 coding DNA: TGTGCCAGCAGTCTTTCGGGGTATGGGCAGTACTTC.

This clonotype was detected ten times or more. The chain recombines TRBV5-6 with TRBJ1-4; D call uncertain. CDR1 and CDR2 (germline): SGHDT, YYEEEE. The CDR3 is made up of 14 amino acids. The germline V and J ends were trimmed by 0 bases and 6 bases, with 9 bases remaining between them. CDR3 DNA: TGTGCCAGCAGCTTGGGCTCCGTGGATGAAAAACTGTTTTTT. It specifies CASSLGSVDEKLFF.

This clonotype was detected a few times. The chain is built from TRBV12-5 and TRBJ2-2, with D unresolved. The CDR3 spans 12 residues. Germline V gene lookup returns CDR1 LGHNT and CDR2 FRNRAP. V was cut by 6 bases and J by 4 bases, with 6 bases left in between. Here the CDR3 reads CASGAGTGELFF. As DNA, the CDR3 is TGTGCTAGTGGCGCTGGCACCGGGGAGCTGTTTTTT.

This clonotype was seen more than once but under ten times. The V gene is TRBV9, the J gene TRBJ2-7; TRBD2 is a possible D gene (5 bases). This CDR3 has 13 residues. The germline gives CDR1 SGDLS, CDR2 YYNGEE. The V gene lost 2 bases and the J gene lost 0 bases, with 6 bases spanning the gap. The CDR3, as DNA: TGTGCCAGCAGCGTCGAGGGCTCCTACGAGCAGTACTTC. Translation: CASSVEGSYEQYF.

This clonotype has a single count. The junction differs from germline at one of its ends, possibly a read error. The V call is TRBV7-2, the J call TRBJ2-3, with D perhaps matching TRBD2 (5 bases). This CDR3 spans 15 amino acids. CDR1 is SGHTA, CDR2 FQGNSA, per germline. The CDR3, as DNA: TGTGCCAACAGCTTAGCGCGTCTTGTTCCAGATACGCAGTATTTT. This translates into CANSLARLVPDTQYF.

The sample holds a few counts of this clonotype. The chain couples TRBV7-9 to TRBJ2-1, with TRBD2 matching over 7 bases. Germline CDR1 and CDR2: SEHNR and FQNEAQ (reference sequence). The ends lost 0 bases at V and 9 bases at J; junction bases unmatched: 5. The CDR3 is 14 amino acids. The chain's CDR3 is CASSLAGGHPEQFF. The CDR3 DNA reads as TGTGCCAGCAGCTTAGCGGGAGGGCATCCTGAGCAGTTCTTC.

This clonotype was recorded at least ten times. The rearrangement joins TRBV15 to TRBJ2-2; 7 nucleotides align to TRBD2. Germline values: CDR1 LNHNV, CDR2 YYDKDF (reference sequence). This CDR3 has 15 residues. After removal of 4 bases from V and 5 bases from J, the junction contained 7 bases not matched to a gene. CDR3 region: CATSKSLAVTGELFF. The DNA for the CDR3 is TGTGCCACCAGCAAATCTCTAGCGGTGACCGGGGAGCTGTTTTTT. The variable domain in full, with the rest retrieved from reference TRBV15 and TRBJ2-2, is DAMVIQNPRYQVTQFGKPVTLSCSQTLNHNVMYWYQQKSSQAPKLLFHYYDKDFNNEADTPDNFQSRRPNTSFCFLDIRSPGLGDTAMYLCATSKSLAVTGELFFGEGSRLTVL.

To note about this clonotype: A junction boundary mismatches the germline segment, possibly from a read error. V is TRBV5-1 and J is TRBJ2-7; 8 bases are shared with TRBD1. Per germline, CDR1 SGHRS and CDR2 YFSETQ. This CDR3 has 13 residues. In DNA, the CDR3 is TGCGCCAGCAGTTCGGATGCAGGGGGCGTCACTAACTTC. This encodes CASSSDAGGVTNF.

This clonotype was observed many times. The rearrangement uses TRBV14 and TRBJ2-3; D possibly matches TRBD1 or TRBD2 (5 bases each). This CDR3 has 13 amino acids. Trimming took 6 bases from V and 2 from J, leaving 9 bases between them. Germline V gives CDR1 SGHDN, CDR2 FVKESK. In DNA form, the CDR3 reads TGTGCCAGCAGTGGGGACCACACAGATACGCAGTATTTT. As protein: CASSGDHTDTQYF.

This clonotype was recorded a few times. The gene calls are TRBV7-6 and TRBJ2-1; TRBD2 aligns across 11 bases. The trim removed 4 bases at V and 8 bases at J, leaving 10 bases unmatched. The germline V gene encodes CDR1 SGHVS and CDR2 FNYEAQ. The CDR3 consists of 16 residues. This chain's CDR3 is CASSSGLAGRMDEQFF. The CDR3 DNA sequence: TGTGCCAGCAGCTCCGGACTAGCGGGTAGGATGGATGAGCAGTTCTTC.

This clonotype was seen a few times. The chain is built from TRBV5-1 and TRBJ2-7; D gene ambiguous. This CDR3 contains 13 residues. From germline, CDR1 is SGHRS and CDR2 YFSETQ. Trimming cost V 0 bases and J 3 bases, with 7 bases left between them. The chain's CDR3 is CASSLVFFYEQYF. CDR3 in DNA: TGCGCCAGCAGCTTGGTATTTTTCTACGAGCAGTACTTC.

The CDR3 coding sequence is TGTGCCACCACAAGCGGGAGGGCGGCCGGGGAGCTGTTTTTT. This codes for CATTSGRAAGELFF. J is TRBJ2-2 and V is TRBV28; 10 nucleotides line up with TRBD2. V lost 10 bases and J lost 6; bases outside the gene matches: 8. Germline CDR1 and CDR2: MDHEN and SYDVKM. The CDR3 loop spans 14 amino acids.

This clonotype was observed a few times. V gene TRBV7-2 combines with J gene TRBJ1-3, with D tentatively TRBD1 (6 bases). The CDR3 has 15 amino acids. V lost 5 bases to trimming and J lost 0 bases, with 11 bases between them. Per germline, CDR1 SGHTA and CDR2 FQGNSA. The CDR3 nucleotides are TGTGCCAGCAGCCGGGACACCTTCTCTGGAAACACCATATATTTT. Residues: CASSRDTFSGNTIYF. Filled out from reference TRBV7-2 and TRBJ1-3, the complete variable domain reads GAGVSQSPSNKVTEKGKDVELRCDPISGHTALYWYRQSLGQGLEFLIYFQGNSAPDKSGLPSDRFSAERTGGSVSTLTIQRTQQEDSAVYLCASSRDTFSGNTIYFGEGSWLTVV.

This clonotype has a count of ten or more. This chain links TRBV11-2 with TRBJ2-7, with D maybe TRBD2 (6 bases). The CDR3 runs to 16 residues. In germline, CDR1 is SGHAT, CDR2 FQNNGV. V was pared by 5 bases and J by 3 bases, with 20 bases between. The CDR3 DNA follows: TGTGCCAGCAGCCAAGACTGGGGGGTTCCATGCTACGAGCAGTACTTC. It specifies CASSQDWGVPCYEQYF.

This clonotype turned up a few times. The CDR3 protein is CASTSGRTLNTEAFF. DNA of the CDR3: TGTGCCAGCACTTCAGGACGAACTTTGAACACTGAAGCTTTCTTT. The chain couples TRBV6-5 to TRBJ1-1; no reliable D call. In germline, CDR1 is MNHEY, CDR2 SVGAGI. Trimming took off 7 bases at V and 0 bases at J, with 15 bases between the two ends. The CDR3 extends over 15 amino acids.

In its sample, this clonotype was seen many times. This chain uses TRBV29-1 with TRBJ1-2, with D possibly matching TRBD1 (5 bases). The CDR3 covers 11 residues. Per the germline V gene, CDR1 is SQVTM and CDR2 is ANQGSEA. Trimming took off 3 bases at V and 7 bases at J, with 9 bases between the two ends. The CDR3 sequence is CSVDRVGGYTF. CDR3 sequence (DNA): TGCAGCGTTGACAGGGTTGGTGGCTACACCTTC.

This clonotype has more than one count but fewer than ten. J is TRBJ1-1 and V is TRBV7-2; D is undetermined. Germline CDR1 SGHTA, CDR2 FQGNSA. The CDR3 has 13 amino acids. V was shortened by 7 bases and J by 0 bases, with 9 bases between the two germline ends. This CDR3 is CASKQFMNTEAFF. As DNA, the CDR3 is TGTGCCAGCAAACAGTTTATGAACACTGAAGCTTTCTTT.

The rearrangement uses TRBV13 and TRBJ2-3; D not certain. Trimming took 3 bases from V and 2 from J, leaving 9 bases between them. CDR1 and CDR2 (germline): PRHDT, FYEKMQ (reference sequence). CDR3 size: 14 residues. CDR3 amino acids: CASSFAANTDTQYF. For the CDR3, the DNA is TGTGCCAGCAGCTTCGCTGCGAACACAGATACGCAGTATTTT.

The chain links TRBV6-6 to TRBJ2-2; tentative D call: TRBD2 (6 bases). V shed 4 bases and J shed 4 bases, with 16 bases lying between them. Germline V gene lookup returns CDR1 MNHNY and CDR2 SVGAGI (reference sequence). The CDR3 has 16 amino acids. The CDR3 DNA sequence: TGTGCCAGCAGTTCGGTCACCCGAGCGGGCACCGGGGAGCTGTTTTTT. Encoded protein: CASSSVTRAGTGELFF.

This clonotype was observed a handful of times. The chain combines TRBV29-1 with TRBJ1-1; D may be TRBD1 (5 bases). The V gene lost 0 bases and the J gene lost 4 bases, with 9 bases spanning the gap. The CDR3 covers 13 residues. Germline V gene lookup returns CDR1 SQVTM and CDR2 ANQGSEA. This CDR3 reads CSVEEGAGTEAFF. In nucleotides, the CDR3 is TGCAGCGTTGAAGAAGGGGCTGGCACTGAAGCTTTCTTT.